This T cell receptor beta chain comes out of a study of identical twins (dated by TCRdb to between 2015 and 2016). At the level of the whole study: The study deep-sequenced TCR alpha and beta repertoires from monozygotic twins, unrelated adults of various ages and cord blood to test whether fetal clonotypes persist. Replicate twin experiments were performed at different times using different library preparation protocols to rule out contamination. Results and caveats for the whole study, not just this receptor: Zero-insertion analyses could be partly confounded by invariant T cells such as MAIT and iNKT, although diverse VJ usage argued against such confounding for most clonotypes. Conclusions relied on cross-sectional statistical analysis, since the same donors could not be followed over many years. Compared with coincidental sharing between unrelated individuals, out-of-frame TCR alpha sequences shared between twins showed an excess of sequences with low generation probability. In beta out-of-frame sequences, excess twin sharing was weaker, because having fewer shared sequences lowered the signal-to-noise ratio. In monozygotic twins, recombination models systematically underestimated out-of-frame TCR alpha sharing, but the models matched the sharing seen between unrelated individuals. Fewer insertions were carried by abundant cord blood beta clonotypes, a similar but weaker trend appeared in young adult naive repertoires, and no such trend appeared in memory repertoires.

Only healthy Caucasian donors were included. Three pairs of female monozygotic twins, all aged 18 to 29 years, were included in the twin cohort. Positive isolation kits from Invitrogen were used to isolate CD4+ and CD8+ T cell populations. Library creation used 5' RACE. The data were produced on an Illumina HiSeq 2000. A universal primer binding site was introduced by template switching, and a unique molecular identifier was present in the final cDNA, enabling accurate counting of TCR cDNA molecules. Specific primers in the conserved constant-segment region were used to synthesize first-strand cDNA for the TCR alpha and beta chains. To control for contamination, every cDNA library was double barcoded, receiving both a SMART-Mk sample barcode and Illumina barcodes. TruSeq adapter sequences along with Illumina sample barcodes were introduced in two successive PCR steps. The Illumina HiSeq platform was used with custom primers to sequence TCR alpha and beta cDNA libraries. Per the authors' processing: MiGEC processed the raw reads to extract unique molecular identifiers, while MiXCR was used to determine the CDR3 positions. Recombination models were inferred per individual with the repgenHMM and IGoR tools using an EM algorithm. The tcR package in R was used for shared clonotype analysis, with sharing normalized by the product of cloneset sizes. To study raw recombination without the effects of thymic and clonal selection, out-of-frame nonproductive sequences were analyzed. The raw public reads went through TCRdb reprocessing: fastp at Q25, MiXCR clone calling, in-frame beta chains kept. Rows are unified per CDR3 protein, each entry keeping the most common DNA and genes. Here the V and J calls rest on TCRdb's processing, not on the authors' analysis. Within this sample are a few hundred thousand distinct CDR3 sequences, with more than 20% of them counted one time only. Around 3% of the sample comes from the top ten.

Taken from the germline V gene, the CDR1 and CDR2 loops are SGHTA and FQGNSA. The CDR3 spans 13 residues, from the cysteine through the phenylalanine. The only DNA kept is the CDR3, 39 bases in frame from the first base. V and J are truncated by 2 bases and 5 bases respectively, leaving an intervening sequence of 6 bases. In this sample, this clonotype turned up many times. Its antigen is unknown. No clone much larger than this one lies a single base away; base qualities are absent. The sample was also linked to a second study, of T cells expressing NK-cell markers. As that second paper reports: Eight donors provided sorted CD3+CD56+NKG2C+, CD3+CD56+NKG2C- and CD3+CD56-NKG2C+ T-cell subsets, whose TCR beta-chain repertoires were profiled. Among the eight sequenced donors, only one was HCMV-seronegative, while the other seven were HCMV-seropositive. In several experiments an anti-gammadeltaTCR antibody was added to restrict sorting to alphabetaTCR-expressing T cells. For roughly six donors, the dominant CD3+CD56+NKG2C+ clonotypes were among the top 10 CD8+ clonotypes and accounted for about 1.0-7.5% of CD8+ T cells. Those dominant clonotypes were again the most abundant among CD3+CD56-NKG2C+ cells in a handful of donors, at about 28.3-65%. It remained unclear whether the expanded NKG2C-expressing T cell clones were specific for HCMV antigens. The study sequenced eight donors, all healthy volunteers chosen at random: three men and five women. A commercial ELISA kit detecting HCMV-specific IgG in serum was used to determine HCMV serostatus. MIGEC was used to demultiplex reads and group the reads by UMI, and MiTCR was used to assemble and quantify clonotypes. To remove erroneous sequences, TCR cDNA sequences were retained only when supported by two or more reads. The tcR package was used for downstream repertoire analysis, and clonotypes were matched across fractions by CDR3 nucleotide sequence plus V segment. VDJmatch was used to annotate antigen specificity against VDJdb, with one amino acid substitution in CDR3 allowed.

The chain employs TRBV7-2 and TRBJ2-2; the D gene assignment is ambiguous. This clonotype was obtained from a woman under 30 in good health. The sample consisted of CD4+ T cells sorted from blood. The CDR3: CASSLSHTGELFF. The bases read TGTGCCAGCAGCTTATCTCATACCGGGGAGCTGTTTTTT.